This TCR beta chain emerged from a study of T cells after yellow fever vaccination. Via MiXCR, TCRdb re-called the 5' RACE reads, giving one row per CDR3 protein. Here the sample spans about 170,000 distinct CDR3 sequences, about 6.2% being singletons. The CDR3 has 14 amino acids. Trimming cost V 4 bases and J 5 bases, with 14 bases left between them. Germline V lookup: CDR1 SGHTA, CDR2 FQGNSA. This receptor was identified in a young man who received the YFV17D yellow fever vaccine. The specimen comprised CD4+ T cells sorted from PBMCs, sampled on the day of the first yellow fever vaccination. V gene TRBV7-2 combines with J gene TRBJ2-5; a weak D match, TRBD2 (6 bases). Here the CDR3 DNA reads TGTGCCAGCAGCTCGGGTTCCCGGGGGGAGACCCAGTACTTC. As protein: CASSSGSRGETQYF.